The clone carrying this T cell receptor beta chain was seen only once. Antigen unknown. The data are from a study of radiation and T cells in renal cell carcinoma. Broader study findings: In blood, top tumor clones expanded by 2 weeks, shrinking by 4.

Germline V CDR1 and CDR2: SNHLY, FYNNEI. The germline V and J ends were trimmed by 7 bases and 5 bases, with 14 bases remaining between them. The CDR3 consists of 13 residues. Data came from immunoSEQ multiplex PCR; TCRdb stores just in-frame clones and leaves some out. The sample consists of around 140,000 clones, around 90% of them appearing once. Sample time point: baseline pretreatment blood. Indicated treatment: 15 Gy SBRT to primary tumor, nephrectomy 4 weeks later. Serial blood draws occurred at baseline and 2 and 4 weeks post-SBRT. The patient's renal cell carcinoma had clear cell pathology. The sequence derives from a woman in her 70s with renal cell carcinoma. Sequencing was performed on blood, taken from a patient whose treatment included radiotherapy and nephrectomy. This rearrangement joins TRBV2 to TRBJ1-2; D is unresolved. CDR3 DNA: TGTGCCAGCACTCCGGCAGGTTATTATGGCTACACCTTC. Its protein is CASTPAGYYGYTF.